The 19 T cell receptor beta chains in this list originate from one sample, sequenced in a study of beta chain features in type 1 diabetes. The authors reverse transcribed all of the isolated RNA, so sequencing captured expressed TCRB transcripts. Libraries were prepared by immunoSEQ multiplex PCR; TCRdb keeps only in-frame clonotypes and omits some of them. Seen here are about 220,000 clones, approximately 10% observed once, and the top ten hold approximately 1.4%. Sequenced input: central memory CD4+ T cells from blood. These receptors were obtained from a man aged 18-30 years in good health.

This clone was seen a handful of times. The CDR3 loop reads CASSLAAGDYSEQYF. The CDR3 nucleotides are TGTGCCAGCAGCTTAGCAGCGGGAGATTACAGCGAGCAGTACTTC. The chain combines TRBV7-9 with TRBJ2-7; 8 bases fit TRBD2. This CDR3 has 15 amino acids. With 0 bases clipped from V and 6 bases from J, the junction kept 7 bases outside the gene matches. CDR1 and CDR2 (germline): SEHNR, FQNEAQ (reference sequence).

A few counts support this clone. The chain combines TRBV6-5 with TRBJ2-7; D tentatively fits TRBD1 or TRBD2 (5 bases each). Germline-derived CDR1 and CDR2 are MNHEY and SVGAGI. The CDR3 runs 13 residues. The germline V and J ends were trimmed by 6 bases and 6 bases, with 15 bases remaining between them. The CDR3 DNA reads TGTGCCAGCAGCAGGACGGGGCTCGGCGAGCAGTACTTC. Translating it yields CASSRTGLGEQYF.

This clone was counted only a few times. Given a much more abundant clone one base away, this may be a read error. This chain links TRBV7-3 with TRBJ2-3; the D gene is possibly TRBD2 (5 bases). The germline CDR1 and CDR2 sequences are SGHTA and FQGTGA. The CDR3 sequence is 14 residues long. Deletions cut 0 bases from V and 1 base from J, with 5 bases between. This CDR3 is CASSLTSGTDTQYF. The CDR3 DNA reads as TGTGCCAGCAGCTTAACTAGCGGCACAGATACGCAGTATTTT.

The V call is TRBV27, the J call TRBJ2-7; D is possibly TRBD1 (6 bases). The CDR3 runs 13 residues. Trimming took 8 bases from V and 1 from J, leaving 12 bases between them. Germline V gives CDR1 MNHEY, CDR2 SMNVEV (reference sequence). DNA of the CDR3: TGTGCCAGCTGGGACATCCAATCCTACGAGCAGTACTTC. It specifies CASWDIQSYEQYF.

This clone was picked up a small number of times. This sequence joins TRBV30 and TRBJ2-7; D is undetermined. There are 12 residues in the CDR3. V lost 2 bases to trimming and J lost 2 bases, with 7 bases between them. Germline V gene data show CDR1 as GTSNPN and CDR2 as SVGIG (reference sequence). CDR3 residues: CAWSTNTYEQYF. The CDR3 region has the DNA TGTGCCTGGAGTACCAATACCTACGAGCAGTACTTC.

The CDR3 reads CASSFQQGEGYEQYF. The DNA for the CDR3 is TGTGCCAGCAGCTTTCAACAGGGAGAAGGATACGAGCAGTACTTC. This chain joins TRBV7-2 and TRBJ2-7, with D perhaps matching TRBD1 (6 bases). From germline, CDR1 is SGHTA and CDR2 FQGNSA. V lost 3 bases and J 4 bases, leaving 16 bases between the germline ends. The CDR3 length is 15 residues.

In this sample, this clone turned up a few times. The chain has TRBV7-9 and TRBJ1-1; D is perhaps TRBD1 (6 bases). V lost 4 bases and J lost 0, with 9 bases in between. Germline CDR1 and CDR2: SEHNR and FQNEAQ (reference sequence). The CDR3 is made up of 14 amino acids. In DNA form, the CDR3 reads TGTGCCAGCAGCTCGGACAGAATGAACACTGAAGCTTTCTTT. Protein sequence: CASSSDRMNTEAFF.

This clone was seen only a few times. V gene TRBV7-2 combines with J gene TRBJ1-4, with 9 positions matching TRBD1. V gave up 4 bases and J gave up 7 bases; unmatched junction bases: 16. Germline V gene lookup returns CDR1 SGHTA and CDR2 FQGNSA. The CDR3 is made up of 18 amino acids. The CDR3 DNA reads TGTGCCAGCAGCTGGCCATGGGGACAGGGCCGAAGCGGTGAAAAACTGTTTTTT. It codes for CASSWPWGQGRSGEKLFF.

Many counts were recorded for this clone. CDR3 DNA: TGCGCCAGCAGCCAAGATCTCGGCGAGGGCAGGGATACGCAGTATTTT. This codes for CASSQDLGEGRDTQYF. The chain combines TRBV4-3 with TRBJ2-3; D may be TRBD2 (5 bases). CDR3 length equals 16 residues. Germline values: CDR1 LGHNA, CDR2 YSLEER. With 0 bases removed from V and 6 bases from J, the gap between germline ends came to 16 bases.

Only a few counts were recorded for this clone. The chain carries TRBV6-5 and TRBJ2-3; D gene uncertain. Germline CDR1 and CDR2: MNHEY and SVGAGI. Deletions cut 6 bases from V and 9 bases from J, with 13 bases between. The CDR3 is made up of 12 amino acids. The CDR3 is CASSPGSFTQYF. The CDR3 DNA follows: TGTGCCAGCAGCCCCGGTTCCTTCACGCAGTATTTT.

The chain couples TRBV4-2 to TRBJ1-4; D gene unclear. The germline V and J ends were trimmed by 1 base and 2 bases, with 11 bases remaining between them. This CDR3 has 16 residues. Germline V lookup: CDR1 LGHNA, CDR2 YNFKEQ. CDR3 region: CASSQAISSTNEKLFF. Written as DNA, the CDR3 is TGTGCCAGCAGCCAAGCTATCTCTTCGACTAATGAAAAACTGTTTTTT.

Of note for this clone: A read error may be the cause here, since a much bigger clone is one base away. Other DNA sequences within the sample encode an identical CDR3. This chain links TRBV11-2 with TRBJ2-7, with 8 bases identical to TRBD2. Germline V gene data show CDR1 as SGHAT and CDR2 as FQNNGV. J was trimmed by 2 bases and V by 1 base; bases with no gene match: 1. The CDR3 totals 14 residues. In DNA, the CDR3 is TGTGCCAGCAGCTTAGTCGGGAGGGCCTACGAGCAGTACTTC. It translates to CASSLVGRAYEQYF.

Points on this clone: This probably arose from a read error, given a far larger clone one base away. This chain links TRBV9 with TRBJ2-3, with D hard to call. The CDR3 extends over 12 amino acids. Germline loops: CDR1 SGDLS, CDR2 YYNGEE. Trimming pared 0 bases from V and 6 bases from J, leaving 5 bases between. CDR3 loop: CASSVVFDTQYF. DNA for the CDR3: TGTGCCAGCAGCGTAGTTTTCGATACGCAGTATTTT.

The chain recombines TRBV9 with TRBJ2-1, with 10 bases lining up with TRBD1. V trimming: 4 bases; J trimming: 7 bases; junction bases outside the gene matches: 5. The germline CDR1 and CDR2 sequences are SGDLS and YYNGEE. The CDR3 loop spans 14 amino acids. CDR3 sequence reads: CASSRDRGINEQFF. In DNA form, the CDR3 reads TGTGCCAGCAGCCGGGACAGGGGTATTAATGAGCAGTTCTTC. The variable domain in full, with the rest retrieved from reference TRBV9 and TRBJ2-1, is DSGVTQTPKHLITATGQRVTLRCSPRSGDLSVYWYQQSLDQGLQFLIQYYNGEERAKGNILERFSAQQFPDLHSELNLSSLELGDSALYFCASSRDRGINEQFFGPGTRLTVL.

This clone showed up just a few times. The chain is built from TRBV5-4 and TRBJ1-1; a weak D match, TRBD1 (5 bases). Germline CDR1 is SGHNT and CDR2 is YYREEE (reference sequence). V shed 0 bases and J shed 5 bases, with 14 bases lying between them. The CDR3 has 15 residues. The CDR3 region is CASSLATWGDTEAFF. The DNA for the CDR3 is TGTGCCAGCAGCTTGGCCACTTGGGGGGATACTGAAGCTTTCTTT.

This clone showed up just a few times. The chain has TRBV29-1 and TRBJ2-1; no definite D call. Germline-derived CDR1 and CDR2 are SQVTM and ANQGSEA. V was pared by 5 bases and J by 0 bases, with 8 bases between. This CDR3 has 13 residues. The chain's CDR3 is CSVRTSSYNEQFF. The CDR3 nucleotides read TGCAGCGTTCGGACGAGCTCCTACAATGAGCAGTTCTTC.

This clone was recorded many times. The rearrangement links TRBV2 to TRBJ2-1, with TRBD1 as a possible D gene (6 bases). Germline assignment: CDR1 SNHLY and CDR2 FYNNEI. The CDR3 loop spans 12 amino acids. V was clipped by 5 bases and J by 6 bases, with 8 bases between them. CDR3 sequence: CASSQQGNEQFF. The CDR3 DNA follows: TGTGCCAGCAGTCAACAGGGCAATGAGCAGTTCTTC.

The chain has TRBV29-1 and TRBJ2-4; 13 bases are a match to TRBD2. V shed 6 bases, J shed 13 bases, and the junction held 12 bases outside the gene matches. CDR1 and CDR2 (germline): SQVTM, ANQGSEA. This CDR3 is 14 amino acids long. The CDR3 reads CSVRGTSGTTSQYF. The CDR3 DNA reads TGCAGCGTCCGCGGGACTAGCGGGACGACTAGCCAGTACTTC. Full variable domain (outside the CDR3, taken from reference TRBV29-1 and TRBJ2-4): SAVISQKPSRDICQRGTSLTIQCQVDSQVTMMFWYRQQPGQSLTLIATANQGSEATYESGFVIDKFPISRPNLTFSTLTVSNMSPEDSSIYLCSVRGTSGTTSQYFGAGTRLSVL.

The chain is built from TRBV18 and TRBJ1-2, with TRBD1 matching over 7 bases. This CDR3 comprises 16 residues. The V gene's germline CDR1 is KGHSH and CDR2 LQKENI. The J segment lost 4 bases and the V segment lost 4 bases, leaving 12 bases of the junction unmatched. The CDR3 protein is CASSQSKGGEIYGYTF. The CDR3 DNA is TGTGCCAGCTCACAATCTAAAGGGGGCGAGATCTATGGCTACACCTTC.